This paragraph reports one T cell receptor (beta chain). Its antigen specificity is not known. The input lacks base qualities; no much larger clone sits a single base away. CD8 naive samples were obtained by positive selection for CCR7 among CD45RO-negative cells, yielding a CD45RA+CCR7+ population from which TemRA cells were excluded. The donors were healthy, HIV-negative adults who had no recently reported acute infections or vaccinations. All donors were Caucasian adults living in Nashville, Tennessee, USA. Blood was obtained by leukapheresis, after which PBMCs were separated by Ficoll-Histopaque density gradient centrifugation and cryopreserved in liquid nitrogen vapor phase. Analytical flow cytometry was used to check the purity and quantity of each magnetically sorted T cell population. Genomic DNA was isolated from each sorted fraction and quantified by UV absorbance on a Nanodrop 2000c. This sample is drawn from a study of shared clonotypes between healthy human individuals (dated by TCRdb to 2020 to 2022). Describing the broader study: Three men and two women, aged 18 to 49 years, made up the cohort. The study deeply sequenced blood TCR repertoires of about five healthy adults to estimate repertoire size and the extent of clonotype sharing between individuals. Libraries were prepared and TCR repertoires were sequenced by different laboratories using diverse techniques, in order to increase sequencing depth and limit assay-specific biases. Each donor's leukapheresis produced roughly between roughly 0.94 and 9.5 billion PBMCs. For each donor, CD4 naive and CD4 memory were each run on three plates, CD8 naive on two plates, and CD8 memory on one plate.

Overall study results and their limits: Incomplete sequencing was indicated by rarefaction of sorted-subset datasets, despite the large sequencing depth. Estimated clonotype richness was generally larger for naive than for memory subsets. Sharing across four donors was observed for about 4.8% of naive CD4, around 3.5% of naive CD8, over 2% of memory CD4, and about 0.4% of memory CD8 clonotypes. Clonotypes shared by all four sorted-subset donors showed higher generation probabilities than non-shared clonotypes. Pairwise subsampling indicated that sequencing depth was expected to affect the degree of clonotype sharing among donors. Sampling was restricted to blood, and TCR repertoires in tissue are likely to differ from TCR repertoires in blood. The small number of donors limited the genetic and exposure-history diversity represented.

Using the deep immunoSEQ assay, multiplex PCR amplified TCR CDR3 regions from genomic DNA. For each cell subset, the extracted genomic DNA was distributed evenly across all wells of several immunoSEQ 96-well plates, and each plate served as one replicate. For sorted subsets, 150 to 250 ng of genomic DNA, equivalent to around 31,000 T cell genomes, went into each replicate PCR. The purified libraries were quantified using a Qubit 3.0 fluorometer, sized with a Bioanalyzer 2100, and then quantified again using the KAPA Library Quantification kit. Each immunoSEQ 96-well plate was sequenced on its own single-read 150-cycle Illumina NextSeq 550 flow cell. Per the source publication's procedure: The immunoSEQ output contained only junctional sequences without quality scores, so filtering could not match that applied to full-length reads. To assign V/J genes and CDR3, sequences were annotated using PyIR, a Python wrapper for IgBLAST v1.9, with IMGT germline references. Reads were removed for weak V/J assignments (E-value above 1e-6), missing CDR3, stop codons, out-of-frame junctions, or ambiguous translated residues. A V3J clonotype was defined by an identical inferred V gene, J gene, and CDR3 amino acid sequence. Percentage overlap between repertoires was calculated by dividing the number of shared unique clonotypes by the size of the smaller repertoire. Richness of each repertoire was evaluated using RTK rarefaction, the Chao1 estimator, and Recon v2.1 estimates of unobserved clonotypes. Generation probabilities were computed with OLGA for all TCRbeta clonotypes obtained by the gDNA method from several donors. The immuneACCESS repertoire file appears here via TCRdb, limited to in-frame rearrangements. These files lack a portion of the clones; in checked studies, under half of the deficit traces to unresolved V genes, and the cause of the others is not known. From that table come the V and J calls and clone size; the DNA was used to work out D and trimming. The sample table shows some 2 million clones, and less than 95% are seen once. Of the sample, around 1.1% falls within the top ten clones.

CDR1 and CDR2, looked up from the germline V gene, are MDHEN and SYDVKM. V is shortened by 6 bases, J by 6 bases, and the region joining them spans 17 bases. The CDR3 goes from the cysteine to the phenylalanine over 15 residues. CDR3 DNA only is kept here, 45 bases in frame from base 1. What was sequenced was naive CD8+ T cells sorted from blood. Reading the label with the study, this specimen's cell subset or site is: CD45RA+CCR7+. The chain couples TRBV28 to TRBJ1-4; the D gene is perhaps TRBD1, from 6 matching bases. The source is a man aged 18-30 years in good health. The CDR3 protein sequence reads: CASSPETGSHEKLFF. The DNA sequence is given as TGTGCCAGCAGCCCTGAGACAGGTTCCCATGAAAAACTGTTTTTT.